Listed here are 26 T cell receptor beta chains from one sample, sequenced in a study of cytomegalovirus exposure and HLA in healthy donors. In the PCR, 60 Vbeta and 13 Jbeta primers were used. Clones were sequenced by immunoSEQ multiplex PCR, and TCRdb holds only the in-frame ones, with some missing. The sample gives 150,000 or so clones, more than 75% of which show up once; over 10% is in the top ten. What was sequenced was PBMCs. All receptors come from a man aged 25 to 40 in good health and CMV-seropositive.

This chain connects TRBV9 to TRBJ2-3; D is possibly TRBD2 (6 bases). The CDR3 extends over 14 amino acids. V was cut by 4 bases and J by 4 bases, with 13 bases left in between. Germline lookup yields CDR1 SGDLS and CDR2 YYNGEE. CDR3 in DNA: TGTGCCAGCAGCTTCCGGGGGAGCCCAGATACGCAGTATTTT. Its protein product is CASSFRGSPDTQYF.

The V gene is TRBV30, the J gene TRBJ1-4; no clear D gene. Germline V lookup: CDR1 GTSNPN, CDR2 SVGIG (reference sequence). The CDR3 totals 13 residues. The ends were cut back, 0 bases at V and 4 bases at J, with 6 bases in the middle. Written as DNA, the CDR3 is TGTGCCTGGAGTGTCCAGGTTAATGAAAAACTGTTTTTT. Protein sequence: CAWSVQVNEKLFF.

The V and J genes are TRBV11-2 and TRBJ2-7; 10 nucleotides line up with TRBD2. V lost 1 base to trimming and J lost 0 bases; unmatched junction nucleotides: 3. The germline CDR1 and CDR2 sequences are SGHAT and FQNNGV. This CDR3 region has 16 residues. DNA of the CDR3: TGTGCCAGCAGCTTAGGTGCTAGCGGGAGCTCCTACGAGCAGTACTTC. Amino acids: CASSLGASGSSYEQYF.

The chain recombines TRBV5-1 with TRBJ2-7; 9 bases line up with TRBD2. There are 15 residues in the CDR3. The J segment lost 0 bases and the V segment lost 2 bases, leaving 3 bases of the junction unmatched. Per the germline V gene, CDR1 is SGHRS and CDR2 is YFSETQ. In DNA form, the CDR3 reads TGCGCCAGCAGCTTAACTAGCGGGCCCTCCTACGAGCAGTACTTC. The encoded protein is CASSLTSGPSYEQYF.

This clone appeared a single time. The CDR3 coding sequence is TGTGCCAGCAGCCCCCTTTTCGGCCCTAGCTCTGGAAACACCATATATTTT. Amino acids: CASSPLFGPSSGNTIYF. The chain uses TRBV7-6 and TRBJ1-3; D remains unclear. V lost 5 bases and J lost 0, with 17 bases in between. Looked up from germline, CDR1 is SGHVS and CDR2 is FNYEAQ. This CDR3 spans 17 amino acids.

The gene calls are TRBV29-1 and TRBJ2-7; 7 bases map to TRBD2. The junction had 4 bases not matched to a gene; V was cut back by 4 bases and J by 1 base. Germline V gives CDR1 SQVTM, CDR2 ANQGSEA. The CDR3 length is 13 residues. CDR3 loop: CSVVLAASYEQYF. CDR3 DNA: TGCAGCGTTGTCCTAGCGGCATCCTACGAGCAGTACTTC.

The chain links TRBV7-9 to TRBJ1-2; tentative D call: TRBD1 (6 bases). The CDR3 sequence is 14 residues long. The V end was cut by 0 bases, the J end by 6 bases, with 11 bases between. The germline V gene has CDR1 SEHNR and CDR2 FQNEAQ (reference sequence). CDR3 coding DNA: TGTGCCAGCAGCTTAGCCGTGGACAGAGATGGCTACACCTTC. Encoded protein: CASSLAVDRDGYTF.

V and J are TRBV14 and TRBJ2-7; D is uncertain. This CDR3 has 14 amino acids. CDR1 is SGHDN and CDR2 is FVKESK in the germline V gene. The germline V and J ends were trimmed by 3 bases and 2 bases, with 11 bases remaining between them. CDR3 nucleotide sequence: TGTGCCAGCAGCCATTCAAGACTCACCTACGAGCAGTACTTC. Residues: CASSHSRLTYEQYF.

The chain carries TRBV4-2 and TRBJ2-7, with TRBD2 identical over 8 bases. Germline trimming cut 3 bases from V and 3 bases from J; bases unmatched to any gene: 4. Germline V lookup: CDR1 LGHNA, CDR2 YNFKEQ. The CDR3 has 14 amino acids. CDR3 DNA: TGTGCCAGCAGCCACGGACTAGCCCTCTACGAGCAGTACTTC. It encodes CASSHGLALYEQYF.

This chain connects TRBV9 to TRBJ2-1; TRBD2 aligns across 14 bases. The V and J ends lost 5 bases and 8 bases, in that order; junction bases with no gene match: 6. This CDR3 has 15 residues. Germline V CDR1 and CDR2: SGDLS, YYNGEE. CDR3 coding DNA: TGTGCCAGCAGTGGGACTAGCGGGAGAATCTATGAGCAGTTCTTC. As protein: CASSGTSGRIYEQFF.

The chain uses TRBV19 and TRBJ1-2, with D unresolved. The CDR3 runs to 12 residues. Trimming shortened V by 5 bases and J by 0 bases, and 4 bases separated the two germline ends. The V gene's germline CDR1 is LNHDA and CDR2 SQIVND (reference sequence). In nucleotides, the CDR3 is TGTGCCAGTAGTCTCGCTAACTATGGCTACACCTTC. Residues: CASSLANYGYTF.

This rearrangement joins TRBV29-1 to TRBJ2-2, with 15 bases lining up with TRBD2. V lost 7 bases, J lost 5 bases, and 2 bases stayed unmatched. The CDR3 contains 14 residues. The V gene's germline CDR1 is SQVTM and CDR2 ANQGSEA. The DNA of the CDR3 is TGCAGCGGGGGACTAGCGGGAGGAACCGGGGAGCTGTTTTTT. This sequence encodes CSGGLAGGTGELFF.

CDR3 coding DNA: TGTGCCAGCAGCGTCGCCCCGGGACAGGGGTTTAGTGAAAAACTGTTTTTT. This sequence encodes CASSVAPGQGFSEKLFF. The rearrangement joins TRBV9 to TRBJ1-4, with 10 bases matching TRBD1. The CDR3 sequence is 17 residues long. Germline loops: CDR1 SGDLS, CDR2 YYNGEE. Trimming at V came to 2 bases and at J to 7 bases, leaving 11 bases not matched to a gene.

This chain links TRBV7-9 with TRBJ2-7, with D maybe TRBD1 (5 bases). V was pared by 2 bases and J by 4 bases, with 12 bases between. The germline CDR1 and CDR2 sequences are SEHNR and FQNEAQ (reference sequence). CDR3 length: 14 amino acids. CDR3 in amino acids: CASSLQVREYEQYF. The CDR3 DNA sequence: TGTGCCAGCAGCTTACAAGTCAGGGAATACGAGCAGTACTTC.

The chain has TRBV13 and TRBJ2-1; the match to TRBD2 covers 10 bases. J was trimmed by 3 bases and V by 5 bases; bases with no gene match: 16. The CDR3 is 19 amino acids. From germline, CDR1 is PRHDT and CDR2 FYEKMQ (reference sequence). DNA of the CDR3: TGTGCCAGCAGCGCATGGACTAGCGGCAAGGGGGCGGACTACAATGAGCAGTTCTTC. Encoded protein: CASSAWTSGKGADYNEQFF.

The CDR3 reads CASSWDRTGGYGYTF. The CDR3, as DNA: TGTGCCAGCAGTTGGGATAGGACGGGGGGCTATGGCTACACCTTC. This chain links TRBV27 with TRBJ1-2; tentative D call: TRBD1 (5 bases). The CDR3 spans 15 residues. Germline V gene sequence: CDR1 MNHEY, CDR2 SMNVEV (reference sequence). Between the trimmed V and J ends, which lost 4 bases and 4 bases, there was a span of 16 bases.

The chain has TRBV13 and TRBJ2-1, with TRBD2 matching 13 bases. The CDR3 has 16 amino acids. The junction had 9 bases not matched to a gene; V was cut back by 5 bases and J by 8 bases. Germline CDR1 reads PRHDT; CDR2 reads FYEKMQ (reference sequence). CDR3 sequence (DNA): TGTGCCAGCAGCCTCAGGACTAGCGGGAGAGGCCATGAGCAGTTCTTC. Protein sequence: CASSLRTSGRGHEQFF.

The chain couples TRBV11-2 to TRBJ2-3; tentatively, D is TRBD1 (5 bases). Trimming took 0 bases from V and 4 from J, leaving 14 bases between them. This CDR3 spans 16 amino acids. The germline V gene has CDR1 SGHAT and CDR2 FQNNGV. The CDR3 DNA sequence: TGTGCCAGCAGCTTAGATTGGGGCGCAGGGCCAGATACGCAGTATTTT. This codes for CASSLDWGAGPDTQYF.

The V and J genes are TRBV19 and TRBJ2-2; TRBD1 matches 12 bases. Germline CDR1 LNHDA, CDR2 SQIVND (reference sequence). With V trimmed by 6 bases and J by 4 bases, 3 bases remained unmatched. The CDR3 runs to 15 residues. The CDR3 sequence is CASRQGQGATGELFF. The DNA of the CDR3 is TGTGCCAGTAGACAGGGACAGGGGGCCACCGGGGAGCTGTTTTTT.

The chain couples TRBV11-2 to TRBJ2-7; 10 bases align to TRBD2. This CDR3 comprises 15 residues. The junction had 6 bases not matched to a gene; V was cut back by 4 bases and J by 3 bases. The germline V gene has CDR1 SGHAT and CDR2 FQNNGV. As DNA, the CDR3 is TGTGCCAGCAGCTCACTACTAGCGGGGCTCTACGAGCAGTACTTC. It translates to CASSSLLAGLYEQYF.

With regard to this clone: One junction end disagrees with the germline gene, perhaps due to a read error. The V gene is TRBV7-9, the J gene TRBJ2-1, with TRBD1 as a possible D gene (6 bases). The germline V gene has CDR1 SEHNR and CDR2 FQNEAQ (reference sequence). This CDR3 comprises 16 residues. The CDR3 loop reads CSSSLALLVGANEQFF. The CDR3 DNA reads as TGTTCCAGCAGCTTAGCGCTTTTGGTGGGGGCCAATGAGCAGTTCTTC.

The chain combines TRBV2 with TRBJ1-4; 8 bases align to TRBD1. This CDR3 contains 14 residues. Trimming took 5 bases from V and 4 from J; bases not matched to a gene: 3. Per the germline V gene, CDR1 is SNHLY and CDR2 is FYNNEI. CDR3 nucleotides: TGTGCCAGCAGTCCACAGGGGGATAATGAAAAACTGTTTTTT. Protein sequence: CASSPQGDNEKLFF.

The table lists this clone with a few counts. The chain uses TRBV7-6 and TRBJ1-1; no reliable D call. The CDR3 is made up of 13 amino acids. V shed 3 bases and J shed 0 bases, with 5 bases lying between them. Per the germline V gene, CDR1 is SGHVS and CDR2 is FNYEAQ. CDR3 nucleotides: TGTGCCAGCAGCTTCACAGTGAACACTGAAGCTTTCTTT. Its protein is CASSFTVNTEAFF.

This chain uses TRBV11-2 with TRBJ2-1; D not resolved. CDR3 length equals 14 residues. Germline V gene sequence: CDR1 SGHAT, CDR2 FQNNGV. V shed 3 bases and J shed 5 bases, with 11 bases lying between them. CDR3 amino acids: CASSFGSNHNEQFF. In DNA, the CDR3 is TGTGCCAGCAGCTTTGGTAGTAACCACAATGAGCAGTTCTTC.

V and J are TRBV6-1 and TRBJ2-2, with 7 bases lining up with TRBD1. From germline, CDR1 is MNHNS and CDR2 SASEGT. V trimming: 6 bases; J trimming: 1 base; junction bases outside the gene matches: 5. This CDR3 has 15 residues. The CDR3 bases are TGTGCCAGCAGGAACAACAGGGGGAACACCGGGGAGCTGTTTTTT. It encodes CASRNNRGNTGELFF.

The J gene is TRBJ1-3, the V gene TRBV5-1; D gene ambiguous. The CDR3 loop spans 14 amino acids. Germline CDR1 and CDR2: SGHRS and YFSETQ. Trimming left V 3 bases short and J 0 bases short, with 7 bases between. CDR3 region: CASSSRFSGNTIYF. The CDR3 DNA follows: TGCGCCAGCAGCTCCCGTTTCTCTGGAAACACCATATATTTT.